Listed here are 10 T cell receptor beta chains from one sample, sequenced in a study of blood T cell repertoires in COVID-19 (dated by TCRdb to about 2020). The library relied on the immunoSEQ multiplex PCR assay. TCRdb limited this immuneACCESS table to in-frame rearrangements with V and J called. A share of clones is missing; checked studies link under half to unresolved V genes, and the rest is unexplained. The sample records more than 110,000 clones, 85% of which are singletons. About 3.2% of the sample comes from the top ten. The specimen was peripheral blood. The receptor source for this set is a man between 50 and 59 years old with acute or convalescent COVID-19.

A few counts support this clone. V is TRBV5-4 and J is TRBJ2-7; perhaps TRBD2 as D (5 bases). The CDR3 is 14 residues long. V was cut by 4 bases and J by 1 base, with 12 bases left in between. CDR1 and CDR2 from the germline V gene are SGHNT and YYREEE (reference sequence). The DNA of the CDR3 is TGTGCCAGCAGCCCCACGCGGGCATCCTACGAGCAGTACTTC. It encodes CASSPTRASYEQYF.

The rearrangement joins TRBV5-4 to TRBJ2-7, with 15 bases matching TRBD2. The ends lost 0 bases at V and 7 bases at J; junction bases unmatched: 5. Germline V gene lookup returns CDR1 SGHNT and CDR2 YYREEE (reference sequence). The length of the CDR3 is 16 residues. CDR3 amino acids: CASSLGGLAGGREQYF. The DNA of the CDR3 is TGTGCCAGCAGCTTGGGTGGACTAGCGGGGGGGAGGGAGCAGTACTTC.

The chain combines TRBV4-2 with TRBJ2-2; D is unresolved. The CDR3 totals 12 residues. Trimming cost V 3 bases and J 6 bases, with 5 bases left between them. The germline CDR1 and CDR2 sequences are LGHNA and YNFKEQ. For the CDR3, the DNA is TGTGCCAGCAGCCATCGCGCCGGGGAGCTGTTTTTT. The encoded protein is CASSHRAGELFF.

The chain is built from TRBV11-2 and TRBJ2-7; no definite D call. Germline V CDR1 and CDR2: SGHAT, FQNNGV. The CDR3 loop spans 15 amino acids. V was cut by 2 bases and J by 0 bases, with 11 bases left in between. CDR3: CASSLFVGTSYEQYF. CDR3 DNA: TGTGCCAGCAGCTTATTCGTGGGCACCTCCTACGAGCAGTACTTC. Variable domain in full (rest from reference TRBV11-2 and TRBJ2-7): EAGVAQSPRYKIIEKRQSVAFWCNPISGHATLYWYQQILGQGPKLLIQFQNNGVVDDSQLPKDRFSAERLKGVDSTLKIQPAKLEDSAVYLCASSLFVGTSYEQYFGPGTRLTVT.

The rearrangement links TRBV10-3 to TRBJ1-1; possibly TRBD1 for D (5 bases). V lost 2 bases to trimming and J lost 3 bases, with 7 bases between them. The germline V gene encodes CDR1 ENHRY and CDR2 SYGVKD. The CDR3 is 13 amino acids. The CDR3 loop reads CAISEGGYTEAFF. The CDR3 coding sequence is TGTGCCATCAGTGAGGGGGGGTACACTGAAGCTTTCTTT.

This chain connects TRBV9 to TRBJ1-1; 7 positions agree with TRBD1. The V segment lost 5 bases and the J segment 1 base; nucleotides outside the gene matches: 11. Germline CDR1 is SGDLS and CDR2 is YYNGEE. The CDR3 runs 16 residues. The CDR3 protein is CASRPTGVAANTEAFF. The CDR3 coding sequence is TGTGCCAGCAGACCTACAGGGGTGGCGGCGAACACTGAAGCTTTCTTT.

The rearrangement links TRBV29-1 to TRBJ2-3, with 7 bases identical to TRBD1. The CDR3 extends over 14 amino acids. With 6 bases clipped from V and 3 bases from J, the junction kept 9 bases outside the gene matches. CDR1 and CDR2 from the germline V gene are SQVTM and ANQGSEA. CDR3 bases: TGCAGCGTCATGACAGGGTATAAGACAGATACGCAGTATTTT. Its protein is CSVMTGYKTDTQYF.

V usage is TRBV30 and J usage is TRBJ1-1; TRBD1 agrees at 8 bases. V gave up 4 bases and J gave up 4 bases; unmatched junction bases: 5. This CDR3 comprises 13 residues. CDR1 and CDR2 (germline): GTSNPN, SVGIG (reference sequence). The CDR3 region has the DNA TGTGCCTGGAATCCTCAGGGGGCCACTGAAGCTTTCTTT. This sequence encodes CAWNPQGATEAFF. The full variable domain, in which reference TRBV30 and TRBJ1-1 provide the parts outside the CDR3, is SQTIHQWPATLVQPVGSPLSLECTVEGTSNPNLYWYRQAAGRGLQLLFYSVGIGQISSEVPQNLSASRPQDRQFILSSKKLLLSDSGFYLCAWNPQGATEAFFGQGTRLTVV.

This chain links TRBV25-1 with TRBJ1-1, with 7 bases identical to TRBD1. Germline V lookup: CDR1 MGHDK, CDR2 SYGVNS. Trimming took 7 bases from V and 8 from J; bases not matched to a gene: 10. CDR3 size: 13 residues. Written as DNA, the CDR3 is TGTGCCAGCAAGGAAACAGGGGTAGGCGAAGCTTTCTTT. Translating it yields CASKETGVGEAFF. The complete variable domain, with remaining parts taken from reference TRBV25-1 and TRBJ1-1, reads EADIYQTPRYLVIGTGKKITLECSQTMGHDKMYWYQQDPGMELHLIHYSYGVNSTEKGDLSSESTVSRIRTEHFPLTLESARPSHTSQYLCASKETGVGEAFFGQGTRLTVV.

The rearrangement joins TRBV27 to TRBJ2-7; 7 bases align to TRBD2. The germline gives CDR1 MNHEY, CDR2 SMNVEV (reference sequence). This CDR3 region has 14 residues. Losses at the gene ends were 4 bases for V and 2 bases for J; bases not matched to a gene: 5. In DNA form, the CDR3 reads TGTGCCAGCAGTTATGGCGGGGGACCCTACGAGCAGTACTTC. It codes for CASSYGGGPYEQYF.